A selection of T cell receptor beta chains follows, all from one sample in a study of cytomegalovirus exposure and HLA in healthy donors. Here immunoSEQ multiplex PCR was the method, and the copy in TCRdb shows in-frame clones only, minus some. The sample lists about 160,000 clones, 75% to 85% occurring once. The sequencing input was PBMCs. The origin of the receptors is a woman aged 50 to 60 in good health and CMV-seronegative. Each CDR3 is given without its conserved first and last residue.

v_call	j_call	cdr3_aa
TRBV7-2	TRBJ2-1	ASSHSGPVYNEQF
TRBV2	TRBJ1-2	ASSETHLYGYT
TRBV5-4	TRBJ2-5	ASTLGGSQETQY
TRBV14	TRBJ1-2	ASSPWGGDYGYT
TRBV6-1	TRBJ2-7	ASIQGVYEQY
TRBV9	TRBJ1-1	ASSAWDRNTEAF
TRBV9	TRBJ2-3	ASSVVSTDTQY
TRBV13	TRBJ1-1	ASSSITDRGPEAF
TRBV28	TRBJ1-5	ASSSAGEHQPQH
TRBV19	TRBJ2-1	ASSIRLAGVSYNEQF
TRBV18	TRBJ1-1	ASSSGQGGTEAF
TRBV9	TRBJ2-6	ASSVDFSGANVLT
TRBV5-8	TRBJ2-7	ASSMAGLAGSEQY
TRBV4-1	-	ASSQITSGGSYEQY
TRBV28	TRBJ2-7	ASSGSGTGGYEQY
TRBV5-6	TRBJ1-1	ASSLAGSGAF
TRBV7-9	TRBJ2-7	ASSLTGGNYEQY
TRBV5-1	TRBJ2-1	ASSARTSGRDLNEQF
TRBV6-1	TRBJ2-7	ASRRGTGAYEQY
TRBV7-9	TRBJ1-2	ASSLRGRDSYGYT
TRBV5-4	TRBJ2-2	ASSPPGRGATGELF
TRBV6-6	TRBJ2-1	ASMRDRAYNEQF
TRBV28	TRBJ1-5	ASRDPGGYSNQPQH
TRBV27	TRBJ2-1	ASRFGQGAYNEQF
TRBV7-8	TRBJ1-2	ASRPGTYSYGYT
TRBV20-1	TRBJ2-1	SATGLVQF
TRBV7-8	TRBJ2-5	ASSGTSGGAKETQY
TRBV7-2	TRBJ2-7	ASSSDRGLTYEQY
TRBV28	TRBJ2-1	ASRNRGNEQF
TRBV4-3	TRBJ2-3	ASSLRDTPSTDTQY
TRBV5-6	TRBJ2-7	ASSLEGAVYEQY
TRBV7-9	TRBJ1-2	ASSLIGPRGYGYT
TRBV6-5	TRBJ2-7	ASSPRQGFYEQY